A selection of T cell receptor beta chains follows, all from one sample in a study of blood T cells in healthy people across ages. TCRdb used MiXCR to reprocess the 5' RACE reads, holding one entry per CDR3 protein. The repertoire holds approximately 1,000,000 distinct CDR3 sequences, with 40% to 45% as singletons. The source material was blood. The source of these receptors is a woman aged 60-75 years in good health. Both conserved end residues are part of each CDR3. The D gene is left open where the match is weak. A clone size is listed for some rows: how often the clone was seen (once, few, many), or a class if it is expanded.

J gene: TRBJ2-7; V gene: TRBV12-3/TRBV12-4; clone size: few; D gene: TRBD1; CDR3 protein: CASSLLGQGFSEQYF; CDR3 DNA: TGTGCCAGCAGCTTGCTTGGACAGGGGTTCTCCGAGCAGTACTTC
J gene: TRBJ2-7; V gene: TRBV27; clone size: -; D gene: TRBD1; CDR3 protein: CASSLSWTGVGYYEQYF; CDR3 DNA: TGTGCCAGCAGTTTATCTTGGACAGGGGTGGGATACTACGAGCAGTACTTC
J gene: TRBJ2-2; V gene: TRBV25-1; clone size: -; D gene: -; CDR3 protein: CASSESSELFF; CDR3 DNA: TGTGCCAGCAGTGAATCATCAGAGCTGTTTTTT
J gene: TRBJ2-5; V gene: TRBV20-1; clone size: -; D gene: TRBD1; CDR3 protein: CSAQAGTGVEEQYF; CDR3 DNA: TGCAGTGCCCAAGCCGGGACAGGGGTGGAAGAGCAGTACTTC
J gene: TRBJ1-6; V gene: TRBV20-1; clone size: -; D gene: -; CDR3 protein: CSARHRVWSYNSPLHF; CDR3 DNA: TGCAGTGCGCGACACAGGGTGTGGTCCTATAATTCACCCCTCCACTTT
J gene: TRBJ2-7; V gene: TRBV3-1; clone size: few; D gene: -; CDR3 protein: CASSQSLRGSDEQYF; CDR3 DNA: TGTGCCAGCAGCCAATCTTTGCGGGGTAGCGACGAGCAGTACTTC
J gene: TRBJ2-7; V gene: TRBV28; clone size: -; D gene: -; CDR3 protein: CASSVSPVYEQYF; CDR3 DNA: TGTGCCAGCAGTGTATCCCCCGTTTACGAGCAGTACTTC
J gene: TRBJ2-7; V gene: TRBV2; clone size: -; D gene: -; CDR3 protein: CAGSDVSEQYF; CDR3 DNA: TGTGCCGGCAGTGACGTGAGCGAGCAGTACTTC
J gene: TRBJ2-1; V gene: TRBV4-1; clone size: -; D gene: -; CDR3 protein: CASSQDLAASSYNEQFF; CDR3 DNA: TGCGCCAGCAGCCAAGATTTAGCGGCCAGCTCCTACAATGAGCAGTTCTTC
J gene: TRBJ2-1; V gene: TRBV12-3/TRBV12-4; clone size: few; D gene: TRBD2; CDR3 protein: CASTQRREGSYNERFF; CDR3 DNA: TGTGCCAGCACACAGCGGCGGGAGGGTTCCTACAATGAGCGGTTCTTC